This entry lists 20 T cell receptor beta chains sequenced from one sample in a study of CD8 T cells in ankylosing spondylitis. General observations from the study: A motif in TCR beta, a set of about 8 highly homologous variants, appeared characteristic of ankylosing spondylitis blood.

Via MiXCR, TCRdb re-called the 5' RACE reads, giving one row per CDR3 protein. The sample contains around 490,000 distinct CDR3 sequences, about 5.7% of which appear only once. Antigen specificity for these receptors is unknown. The source material was blood, either unsorted or a sorted T cell fraction (not recorded which). These receptors originate from a male donor with ankylosing spondylitis.

This clonotype came up many times. The chain combines TRBV20-1 with TRBJ2-6, with 9 bases fitting TRBD1. The CDR3 length is 13 residues. The germline V gene encodes CDR1 DFQATT and CDR2 SNEGSKA (reference sequence). The ends lost 6 bases at V and 9 bases at J; junction bases unmatched: 6. The CDR3 reads CSAPGQGINVLTF. In DNA form, the CDR3 reads TGCAGTGCCCCGGGACAGGGCATCAACGTCCTGACTTTC.

This clonotype appeared many times. This chain connects TRBV7-8 to TRBJ1-5, with D hard to call. The CDR3 extends over 11 amino acids. V lost 4 bases and J 9 bases, leaving 7 bases between the germline ends. The germline V gene has CDR1 SGHVS and CDR2 FQNEAQ. CDR3: CASSSTWPQHF. The DNA for the CDR3 is TGTGCCAGCAGCTCCACTTGGCCCCAGCATTTT.

This clonotype was counted ten times or more. The gene calls are TRBV5-4 and TRBJ1-2, with D maybe TRBD1 (5 bases). Germline V gene sequence: CDR1 SGHNT, CDR2 YYREEE (reference sequence). The length of the CDR3 is 13 residues. Trimming removed 2 bases from V and 8 bases from J, with 13 bases in between. CDR3 protein: CASSFAGIGGYTF. CDR3 DNA: TGTGCCAGCAGCTTTGCAGGGATCGGCGGCTACACCTTC.

Many counts were recorded for this clonotype. The chain uses TRBV4-3 and TRBJ2-7, with TRBD1 as a possible D gene (6 bases). Germline values: CDR1 LGHNA, CDR2 YSLEER. V lost 1 base, J lost 2 bases, and 12 bases lay in between. The CDR3 is 15 residues long. This CDR3 reads CASSQVTGSPYEQYF. CDR3 bases: TGCGCCAGCAGCCAAGTAACAGGGTCCCCCTACGAGCAGTACTTC.

This clonotype was found many times. This sequence joins TRBV5-1 and TRBJ2-7, with D possibly TRBD2 on 5 matching bases. Germline V gene sequence: CDR1 SGHRS, CDR2 YFSETQ. The length of the CDR3 is 15 residues. V was cut by 0 bases and J by 0 bases, with 10 bases left in between. The CDR3 sequence is CASSLGGSGSYEQYF. The CDR3 DNA is TGCGCCAGCAGCTTGGGCGGGTCAGGCTCCTACGAGCAGTACTTC.

In its sample, this clonotype was seen many times. This rearrangement joins TRBV10-3 to TRBJ2-3; D gene ambiguous. Germline CDR1 is ENHRY and CDR2 is SYGVKD. The CDR3 loop spans 11 amino acids. Deletions cut 5 bases from V and 6 bases from J, with 6 bases between. The CDR3 protein is CAISLGDTQYF. The CDR3 coding sequence is TGTGCCATCAGTCTAGGGGATACGCAGTATTTT.

This clonotype showed up many times. The chain employs TRBV28 and TRBJ2-7; D may be TRBD1 (6 bases). The V end lost 3 bases, the J end lost 6 bases, and 12 bases lay between the germline ends. The CDR3 runs 13 residues. The germline V gene encodes CDR1 MDHEN and CDR2 SYDVKM. The CDR3 DNA reads TGTGCCAGCAGTTTGCCACAGGGTCTCGAGCAGTACTTC. Its translation is CASSLPQGLEQYF.

In this sample, this clonotype turned up many times. The genes are TRBV27 and TRBJ1-2; tentatively, D is TRBD1 (6 bases). The germline CDR1 and CDR2 sequences are MNHEY and SMNVEV (reference sequence). The V and J ends lost 3 bases and 6 bases respectively, with 14 bases between them. The CDR3 is made up of 14 amino acids. For the CDR3, the DNA is TGTGCCAGCAGTTTCTTGAACAGGGTAAATGGCTACACCTTC. It codes for CASSFLNRVNGYTF.

This clonotype occurred many times. The junction shows a germline mismatch at one end, possibly a read error. The gene calls are TRBV12-3 or TRBV12-4 and TRBJ2-5; TRBD2 aligns across 10 bases. CDR3 length equals 14 residues. The CDR3 protein is CASSVAGGPETQYF. CDR3 sequence (DNA): TGTGCCAGCAGTGTAGCGGGGGGCCCAGAGACCCAGTACTTC.

The table lists this clonotype with many counts. The J gene is TRBJ2-7, the V gene TRBV20-1, with a possible D match to TRBD1 (5 bases). The germline gives CDR1 DFQATT, CDR2 SNEGSKA (reference sequence). Trimming took off 2 bases at V and 5 bases at J, with 25 bases between the two ends. The CDR3 loop spans 17 amino acids. CDR3 coding DNA: TGCAGTGCTAGAATCCCTCCTAAAGGGGCAGGGTACAACGAGCAGTACTTC. It encodes CSARIPPKGAGYNEQYF.

The sample holds many counts of this clonotype. This rearrangement joins TRBV29-1 to TRBJ2-3; the match to TRBD2 covers 7 bases. V dropped 6 bases and J dropped 4; count of bases not matched to a gene: 4. Germline V gene lookup returns CDR1 SQVTM and CDR2 ANQGSEA. The CDR3 length is 12 residues. CDR3 nucleotide sequence: TGCAGCGTAATGACTAGCCCAGATACGCAGTATTTT. Protein: CSVMTSPDTQYF.

There are many counts of this clonotype. The junction shows a germline mismatch at one end, possibly a read error. This chain connects TRBV7-7 to TRBJ2-1; no clear D gene. The V gene's germline CDR1 is SSHAT and CDR2 FNYEAQ (reference sequence). This CDR3 contains 13 residues. The CDR3: CASSFGQSNEQFF. The CDR3 nucleotides are TGTGCTAGCAGCTTTGGGCAGTCTAATGAGCAGTTCTTC.

This clonotype appeared many times. The chain recombines TRBV4-2 with TRBJ2-5, with a weak D call TRBD2 (5 bases). The V gene lost 3 bases and the J gene lost 1 base, with 12 bases spanning the gap. The CDR3 totals 15 residues. Per germline, CDR1 LGHNA and CDR2 YNFKEQ. The CDR3 nucleotides read TGTGCCAGCAGCCAGAGGGATCGGGCCCAAGAGACCCAGTACTTC. It translates to CASSQRDRAQETQYF.

This clonotype was picked up many times. This chain uses TRBV29-1 with TRBJ1-1, with D possibly TRBD1 on 5 matching bases. This CDR3 spans 15 amino acids. V was trimmed by 4 bases and J by 1 base, leaving 16 bases between them. CDR1 is SQVTM, CDR2 ANQGSEA, per germline. The CDR3 sequence: CSVAGTAKKNTEAFF. CDR3 DNA sequence: TGCAGCGTTGCTGGGACGGCAAAAAAGAACACTGAAGCTTTCTTT.

This chain uses TRBV3-1 with TRBJ2-5; D not certain. The CDR3 is made up of 15 amino acids. V was pared by 1 base and J by 2 bases, with 11 bases between. Germline CDR1 and CDR2: LGHDT and YNNKEL (reference sequence). The DNA of the CDR3 is TGTGCCAGCAGCCAAGCAAAACTACCACAAGAGACCCAGTACTTC. It is translated as CASSQAKLPQETQYF.

This clonotype was found many times. The rearrangement links TRBV20-1 to TRBJ2-5; D is ambiguous. The V and J ends lost 4 bases and 3 bases respectively, with 9 bases between them. CDR1 DFQATT and CDR2 SNEGSKA come from the germline V gene (reference sequence). This CDR3 comprises 12 residues. In DNA form, the CDR3 reads TGCAGTGCTACGACGATGGAAGAGACCCAGTACTTC. As protein: CSATTMEETQYF.

This clonotype was recorded at least ten times. This chain connects TRBV6-2 or TRBV6-3 to TRBJ2-7, with TRBD1 as a possible D gene (6 bases). The CDR3 runs to 14 residues. V was shortened by 1 base and J by 1 base, with 8 bases between the two germline ends. Per germline, CDR1 MNHEY and CDR2 SVGEGT. DNA for the CDR3: TGTGCCAGCAGTTACTTGGGGGCGTCCTACGAGCAGTACTTC. This codes for CASSYLGASYEQYF.

The sample holds a few counts of this clonotype. The chain employs TRBV7-6 and TRBJ2-7, with D unclear. V lost 3 bases to trimming and J lost 4 bases, with 13 bases between them. CDR1 and CDR2 from the germline V gene are SGHVS and FNYEAQ. The CDR3 extends over 14 amino acids. CDR3 sequence reads: CASSLGTFTYEQYF. DNA for the CDR3: TGTGCCAGCAGCTTGGGTACCTTTACGTACGAGCAGTACTTC.

Ten or more counts support this clonotype. V is TRBV5-1 and J is TRBJ2-3, with 10 bases that match TRBD2. CDR3 length equals 16 residues. Unmatched junction bases numbered 9, after V lost 5 bases and J lost 3 bases. Germline CDR1 and CDR2: SGHRS and YFSETQ. The CDR3 nucleotides read TGCGCCAGCAGGAGGATGTATAGCGGGGGGACAGATACGCAGTATTTT. This codes for CASRRMYSGGTDTQYF.

This clonotype was counted at least ten times. J is TRBJ1-1 and V is TRBV6-5; 10 bases agree with TRBD1. From germline, CDR1 is MNHEY and CDR2 SVGAGI. This CDR3 has 15 amino acids. Unmatched junction bases numbered 8, after V lost 1 base and J lost 9 bases. Written as DNA, the CDR3 is TGTGCCAGCAGTTACTTCGGACAGGGGGACCTGAAAGCTTTCTTT. Its translation is CASSYFGQGDLKAFF.